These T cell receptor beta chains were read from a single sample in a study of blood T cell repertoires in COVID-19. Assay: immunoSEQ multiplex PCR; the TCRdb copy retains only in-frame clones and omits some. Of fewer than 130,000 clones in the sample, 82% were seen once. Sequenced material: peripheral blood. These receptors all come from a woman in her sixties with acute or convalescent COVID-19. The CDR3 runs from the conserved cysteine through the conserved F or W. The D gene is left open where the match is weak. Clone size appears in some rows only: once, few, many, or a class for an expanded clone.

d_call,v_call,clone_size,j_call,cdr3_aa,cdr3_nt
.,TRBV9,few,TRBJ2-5,CASSVAGGAQETQYF,TGTGCCAGCAGCGTAGCTGGGGGGGCCCAAGAGACCCAGTACTTC
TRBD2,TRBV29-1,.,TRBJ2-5,CSVPPGLAGVETQYF,TGCAGCGTTCCCCCAGGACTAGCGGGGGTAGAGACCCAGTACTTC
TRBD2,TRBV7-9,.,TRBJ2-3,CASSPLAGRFSDTQYF,TGTGCCAGCAGCCCACTAGCGGGGAGGTTCTCAGATACGCAGTATTTT
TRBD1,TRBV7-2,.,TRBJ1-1,CASIPSTGGAAEAFF,TGTGCCAGCATCCCCTCGACAGGGGGCGCGGCTGAAGCTTTCTTT
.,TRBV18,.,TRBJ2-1,CASSPLEAASYNEQFF,TGTGCCAGCTCACCCCTAGAGGCGGCCTCCTACAATGAGCAGTTCTTC
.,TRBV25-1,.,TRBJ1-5,CASSPTGTQPQHF,TGTGCCAGCAGTCCCACAGGGACTCAGCCCCAGCATTTT
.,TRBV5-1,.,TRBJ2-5,CASSLAGETQYF,TGCGCCAGCAGCTTGGCCGGGGAGACCCAGTACTTC
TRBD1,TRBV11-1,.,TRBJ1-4,CASTRDSKEKLFF,TGTGCCAGCACCCGGGACAGTAAGGAAAAACTGTTTTTT
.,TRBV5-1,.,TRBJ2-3,CASSLSGITGNTQYF,TGCGCCAGCAGCTTGTCCGGCATCACGGGAAATACGCAGTATTTT
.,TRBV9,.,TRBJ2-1,CASSVEGHHNEQFF,TGTGCCAGCAGCGTAGAGGGACACCACAATGAGCAGTTCTTC
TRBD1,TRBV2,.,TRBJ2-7,CASSGTGDVEQYF,TGTGCCAGCAGTGGCACAGGGGATGTCGAGCAGTACTTC
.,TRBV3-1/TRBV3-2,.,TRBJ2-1,CASSQERLPEQFF,TGTGCCAGCAGCCAAGAGCGCCTTCCGGAGCAGTTCTTC
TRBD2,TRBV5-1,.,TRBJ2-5,CASSLETSDQETQYF,TGCGCCAGCAGCTTAGAGACTAGCGACCAAGAGACCCAGTACTTC
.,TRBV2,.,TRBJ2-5,CASRAGETQYF,TGTGCCAGCCGAGCTGGAGAGACCCAGTACTTC
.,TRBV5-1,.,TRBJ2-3,CASRLGGGSTDTQYF,TGCGCCAGCAGACTGGGGGGTGGAAGCACAGATACGCAGTATTTT
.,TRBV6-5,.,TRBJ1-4,CASSYLTEKLFF,TGTGCCAGCAGTTACCTGACAGAAAAACTGTTTTTT
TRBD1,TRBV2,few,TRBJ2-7,CASRAGGIRQYF,TGTGCCAGCAGGGCAGGGGGAATACGGCAGTACTTC
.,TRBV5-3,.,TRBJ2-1,CARSLCGLSYNEQFF,TGTGCCAGAAGCTTGTGTGGACTCTCCTACAATGAGCAGTTCTTC
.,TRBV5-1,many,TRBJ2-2,CASSLSLGVPGELFF,TGCGCCAGCAGCTTGTCTCTGGGCGTTCCTGGGGAGCTGTTTTTT
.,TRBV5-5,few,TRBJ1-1,CASSYQDFNTEAFF,TGTGCCAGCAGCTACCAGGACTTCAACACTGAAGCTTTCTTT
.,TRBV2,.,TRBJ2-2,CASNGRTANTGELFF,TGTGCCAGCAATGGTAGGACAGCGAACACCGGGGAGCTGTTTTTT
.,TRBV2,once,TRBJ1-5,CASSENREGQPQHF,TGTGCCAGCAGCGAGAACAGGGAAGGTCAGCCCCAGCATTTT
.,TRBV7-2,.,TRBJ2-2,CASSLWGQTGELFF,TGTGCCAGCAGCTTATGGGGGCAAACCGGGGAGCTGTTTTTT